A single sample gave rise to the 20 T cell receptor beta chains below, sequenced in a study of T-cell memory formation after mild COVID-19. TCRdb reprocessed the 5' RACE reads via MiXCR and lists one record per CDR3 protein. The profile shows roughly 260,000 distinct CDR3 sequences, around 15% of them singletons. Material for sequencing was PBMCs or a T cell subset sorted from them (not recorded which). Receptors were obtained from a man aged 18 to 35 who had mild COVID-19 (a few samples of this study predate the infection). Cell type and time point are not known.

This clonotype was seen only a few times. The V gene is TRBV5-1, the J gene TRBJ1-1; 7 bases are shared with TRBD1. Germline CDR1 SGHRS, CDR2 YFSETQ. The CDR3 length is 15 residues. V lost 0 bases, J lost 4 bases, and 6 bases stayed unmatched. DNA of the CDR3: TGCGCCAGCAGCTTGGCGACAGGGTGGAGCACTGAAGCTTTCTTT. Protein product: CASSLATGWSTEAFF.

The gene calls are TRBV5-1 and TRBJ1-2; D is unclear. This CDR3 contains 12 residues. Trimming left V 0 bases short and J 6 bases short, with 6 bases between. Germline V gene data show CDR1 as SGHRS and CDR2 as YFSETQ. In DNA form, the CDR3 reads TGCGCCAGCAGCTTGGATCGGGATGGCTACACCTTC. It translates to CASSLDRDGYTF. Drawing the rest from reference TRBV5-1 and TRBJ1-2, the complete variable domain is KAGVTQTPRYLIKTRGQQVTLSCSPISGHRSVSWYQQTPGQGLQFLFEYFSETQRNKGNFPGRFSGRQFSNSRSEMNVSTLELGDSALYLCASSLDRDGYTFGSGTRLTVV.

The table lists this clonotype with a few counts. The rearrangement uses TRBV5-1 and TRBJ1-2; the D gene is possibly TRBD1 (5 bases). The germline V gene encodes CDR1 SGHRS and CDR2 YFSETQ. The germline V and J ends were trimmed by 4 bases and 3 bases, with 19 bases remaining between them. The CDR3 sequence is 16 residues long. CDR3 protein: CASSPTRVLQHYGYTF. In DNA, the CDR3 is TGCGCCAGCAGCCCAACCAGGGTACTTCAACACTATGGCTACACCTTC.

This clonotype was counted ten times or more. This rearrangement joins TRBV28 to TRBJ2-5; D gene uncertain. The germline V gene encodes CDR1 MDHEN and CDR2 SYDVKM. The CDR3 extends over 12 amino acids. The V and J ends lost 3 bases and 4 bases respectively, with 6 bases between them. This chain's CDR3 is CASSLRRETQYF. For the CDR3, the DNA is TGTGCCAGCAGTTTGAGACGAGAGACCCAGTACTTC.

The J gene is TRBJ2-5, the V gene TRBV7-6; 10 nucleotides match TRBD2. This CDR3 spans 17 amino acids. Looked up from germline, CDR1 is SGHVS and CDR2 is FNYEAQ. Trimming cost V 6 bases and J 2 bases; bases outside gene matches: 12. The CDR3 bases are TGTGCCAGCAGAGCGACTAGCGGGCCAGCCCTTCAAGAGACCCAGTACTTC. Its translation is CASRATSGPALQETQYF.

J is TRBJ1-6 and V is TRBV5-1, with TRBD1 as a possible D gene (6 bases). From germline, CDR1 is SGHRS and CDR2 YFSETQ. This CDR3 has 17 residues. The germline V and J ends were trimmed by 2 bases and 0 bases, with 12 bases remaining between them. The CDR3 spells CASSFTGTSSYNSPLHF. The CDR3 DNA sequence: TGCGCCAGCAGCTTTACAGGGACAAGCTCCTATAATTCACCCCTCCACTTT.

This clonotype was counted between two and nine times. The V and J genes are TRBV5-1 and TRBJ2-3; 10 bases are shared with TRBD2. This CDR3 spans 19 amino acids. V shed 3 bases and J 4 bases; nucleotides not matched to a gene: 17. CDR1 and CDR2 (germline): SGHRS, YFSETQ. The CDR3 sequence: CASSSSYRGGSGGPDTQYF. In DNA, the CDR3 is TGCGCCAGCAGCTCTTCATACCGCGGAGGTAGCGGGGGGCCAGATACGCAGTATTTT. Drawing the rest from reference TRBV5-1 and TRBJ2-3, the complete variable domain is KAGVTQTPRYLIKTRGQQVTLSCSPISGHRSVSWYQQTPGQGLQFLFEYFSETQRNKGNFPGRFSGRQFSNSRSEMNVSTLELGDSALYLCASSSSYRGGSGGPDTQYFGPGTRLTVL.

This clonotype was detected ten times or more. The genes are TRBV5-1 and TRBJ2-3, with D possibly called TRBD1 or TRBD2 (6 bases each). Between the trimmed V and J ends, which lost 3 bases and 6 bases, there was a span of 17 bases. The germline gives CDR1 SGHRS, CDR2 YFSETQ. The CDR3 sequence is 15 residues long. CDR3 coding DNA: TGCGCCAGCAGCTCCGGGGGCCGAGCTGTCGATACGCAGTATTTT. It yields the protein CASSSGGRAVDTQYF.

This clonotype was recorded at least ten times. The chain employs TRBV5-1 and TRBJ2-7; TRBD1 is a possible D gene (5 bases). Deletions cut 2 bases from V and 2 bases from J, with 11 bases between. In germline, CDR1 is SGHRS, CDR2 YFSETQ. This CDR3 has 14 residues. The CDR3 region is CASSLAAGPYEQYV. CDR3 bases: TGCGCCAGCAGCTTAGCCGCAGGGCCCTACGAGCAGTACGTC.

The chain links TRBV6-6 to TRBJ1-4, with 7 bases fitting TRBD1. The germline CDR1 and CDR2 sequences are MNHNY and SVGAGI (reference sequence). V lost 0 bases to trimming and J lost 7 bases; unmatched junction nucleotides: 8. CDR3 length equals 16 residues. Here the CDR3 reads CASSYSRGLGGEKLFF. The CDR3 coding sequence is TGTGCCAGCAGTTACTCAAGGGGGCTTGGTGGTGAAAAACTGTTTTTT.

This clonotype turned up a few times. The genes are TRBV2 and TRBJ2-1; 8 positions match TRBD1. Losses at the gene ends were 10 bases for V and 9 bases for J; bases not matched to a gene: 5. Germline-derived CDR1 and CDR2 are SNHLY and FYNNEI. The CDR3 consists of 11 residues. For the CDR3, the DNA is TGTGCCACCACAGGGGGATCTGAGCAGTTCTTC. Amino acids: CATTGGSEQFF.

This clonotype was counted at least ten times. The V call is TRBV12-3 or TRBV12-4, the J call TRBJ2-3; D may be TRBD1 or TRBD2 (5 bases each). This CDR3 spans 13 amino acids. V was pared by 8 bases and J by 2 bases, with 11 bases between. CDR3 nucleotide sequence: TGTGCCAGCCGCCGGGGCCACACAGATACGCAGTATTTT. Encoded protein: CASRRGHTDTQYF.

This chain joins TRBV4-1 and TRBJ2-1; D is undetermined. Trimming took 3 bases from V and 10 from J, leaving 13 bases between them. Germline-derived CDR1 and CDR2 are MGHRA and YSYEKL. The CDR3 totals 13 residues. The CDR3 bases are TGCGCCAGCAGCCATGTAGATCTGGTAGAGCAGTTCTTC. Residues: CASSHVDLVEQFF.

This sequence joins TRBV2 and TRBJ2-1; D is tentatively TRBD1 or TRBD2 (6 bases each). CDR1 is SNHLY, CDR2 FYNNEI, per germline. CDR3 length: 13 residues. The V and J ends lost 11 bases and 1 base respectively, with 12 bases between them. The CDR3 coding sequence is TGTGCCGGGGGGCCGAGGTCCTACAATGAGCAGTTCTTC. Protein sequence: CAGGPRSYNEQFF.

The table lists this clonotype with a count of one. The CDR3 sequence: CASSSDSHNEQFF. For the CDR3, the DNA is TGCGCCAGCAGTTCGGACAGCCACAATGAGCAGTTCTTC. The chain is built from TRBV5-1 and TRBJ2-1; D may be TRBD1 (6 bases). V gave up 5 bases and J gave up 5 bases, with 11 bases separating them. The CDR3 spans 13 residues. Germline CDR1 reads SGHRS; CDR2 reads YFSETQ.

This clonotype has only a few counts. The V and J genes are TRBV5-1 and TRBJ2-3; 7 bases align to TRBD1. CDR1 is SGHRS and CDR2 is YFSETQ in the germline V gene. With 4 bases clipped from V and 4 bases from J, the junction kept 3 bases outside the gene matches. The CDR3 consists of 13 residues. The CDR3 is CASSGTEADTQYF. DNA of the CDR3: TGCGCCAGCAGCGGGACAGAAGCAGATACGCAGTATTTT.

The chain recombines TRBV11-1 with TRBJ2-7; D not resolved. The CDR3 is 14 residues long. Germline V gene data show CDR1 as SGHAT and CDR2 as FQDESV (reference sequence). The V gene lost 5 bases and the J gene lost 0 bases, with 11 bases spanning the gap. In DNA, the CDR3 is TGTGCCAGCAGCCCGGCCTATGCCTCCTACGAGCAGTACTTC. This gives the protein CASSPAYASYEQYF.

The rearrangement uses TRBV5-1 and TRBJ1-2; 9 nucleotides agree with TRBD1. The ends lost 4 bases at V and 8 bases at J; junction bases unmatched: 12. The CDR3 has 15 amino acids. Looked up from germline, CDR1 is SGHRS and CDR2 is YFSETQ. CDR3: CASSALAGTGRGYTF. The CDR3 DNA reads as TGCGCCAGCAGCGCCCTCGCCGGGACAGGGAGAGGCTACACCTTC.

This chain uses TRBV30 with TRBJ1-2; perhaps TRBD1 as D (5 bases). V shed 0 bases and J shed 4 bases, with 12 bases lying between them. The CDR3 length is 14 residues. In germline, CDR1 is GTSNPN, CDR2 SVGIG (reference sequence). The CDR3 sequence: CAWSVLTESYGYTF. The CDR3 coding sequence is TGTGCCTGGAGTGTACTGACAGAGAGCTATGGCTACACCTTC.

The rearrangement joins TRBV6-5 to TRBJ2-4; D gene ambiguous. CDR1 is MNHEY and CDR2 is SVGAGI in the germline V gene. V was shortened by 6 bases and J by 0 bases, with 9 bases between the two germline ends. This CDR3 has 14 amino acids. CDR3 amino acids: CASSQRGAKNIQYF. CDR3 bases: TGTGCCAGCAGCCAAAGAGGAGCCAAAAACATTCAGTACTTC.